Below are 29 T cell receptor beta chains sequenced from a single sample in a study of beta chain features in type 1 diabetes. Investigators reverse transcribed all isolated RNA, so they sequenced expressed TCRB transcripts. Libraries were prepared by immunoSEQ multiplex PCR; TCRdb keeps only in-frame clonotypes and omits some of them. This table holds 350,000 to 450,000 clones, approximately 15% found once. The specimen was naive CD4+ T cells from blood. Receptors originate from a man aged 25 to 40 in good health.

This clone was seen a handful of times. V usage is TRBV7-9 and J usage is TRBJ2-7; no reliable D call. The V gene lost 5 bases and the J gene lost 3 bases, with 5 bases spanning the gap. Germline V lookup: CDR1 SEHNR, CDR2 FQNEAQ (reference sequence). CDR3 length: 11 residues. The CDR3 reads CASSHDYEQYF. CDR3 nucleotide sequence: TGTGCCAGCAGCCATGACTACGAGCAGTACTTC.

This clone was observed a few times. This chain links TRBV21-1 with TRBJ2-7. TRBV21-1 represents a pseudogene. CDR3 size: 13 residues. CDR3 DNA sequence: TGTGCCCAACCCCCTCTGGGGGGCTACGAGCAGTACGTC. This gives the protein CAQPPLGGYEQYV.

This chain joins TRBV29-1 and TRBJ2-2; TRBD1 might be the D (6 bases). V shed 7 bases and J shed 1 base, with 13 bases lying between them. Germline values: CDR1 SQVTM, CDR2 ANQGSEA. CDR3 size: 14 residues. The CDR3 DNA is TGCAGCGGCGGCGAGGGACAGAACACCGGGGAGCTGTTTTTT. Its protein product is CSGGEGQNTGELFF.

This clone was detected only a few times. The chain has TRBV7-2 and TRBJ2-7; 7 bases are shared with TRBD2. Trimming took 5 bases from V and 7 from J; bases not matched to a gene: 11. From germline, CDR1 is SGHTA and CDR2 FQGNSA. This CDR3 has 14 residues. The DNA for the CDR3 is TGTGCCAGCAGCGCGCTGCCCCTCGGGGGGGAGCAGTACGTC. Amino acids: CASSALPLGGEQYV.

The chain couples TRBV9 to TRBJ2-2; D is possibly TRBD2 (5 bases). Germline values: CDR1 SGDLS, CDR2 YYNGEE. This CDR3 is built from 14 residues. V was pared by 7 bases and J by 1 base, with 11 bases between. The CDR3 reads CASRRAGNTGELFF. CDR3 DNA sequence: TGTGCCAGCCGCCGGGCGGGGAACACCGGGGAGCTGTTTTTT. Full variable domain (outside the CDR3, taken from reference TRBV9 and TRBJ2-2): DSGVTQTPKHLITATGQRVTLRCSPRSGDLSVYWYQQSLDQGLQFLIQYYNGEERAKGNILERFSAQQFPDLHSELNLSSLELGDSALYFCASRRAGNTGELFFGEGSRLTVL.

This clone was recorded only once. The CDR3 protein is CASSYPSSYEQYF. CDR3 in DNA: TGTGCCAGCAGCTACCCCAGCTCCTACGAGCAGTACTTC. The chain carries TRBV7-2 and TRBJ2-7, with D unresolved. The CDR3 length is 13 residues. Germline V gives CDR1 SGHTA, CDR2 FQGNSA. The ends were cut back, 4 bases at V and 0 bases at J, with 7 bases in the middle. Drawing the rest from reference TRBV7-2 and TRBJ2-7, the complete variable domain is GAGVSQSPSNKVTEKGKDVELRCDPISGHTALYWYRQSLGQGLEFLIYFQGNSAPDKSGLPSDRFSAERTGGSVSTLTIQRTQQEDSAVYLCASSYPSSYEQYFGPGTRLTVT.

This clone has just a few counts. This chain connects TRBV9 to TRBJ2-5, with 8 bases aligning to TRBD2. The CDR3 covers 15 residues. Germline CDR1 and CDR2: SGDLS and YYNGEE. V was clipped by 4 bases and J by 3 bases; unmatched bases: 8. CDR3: CASSPSAGVEETQYF. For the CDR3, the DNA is TGTGCCAGCAGCCCCTCAGCGGGGGTAGAAGAGACCCAGTACTTC. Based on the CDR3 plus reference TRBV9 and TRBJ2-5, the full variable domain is DSGVTQTPKHLITATGQRVTLRCSPRSGDLSVYWYQQSLDQGLQFLIQYYNGEERAKGNILERFSAQQFPDLHSELNLSSLELGDSALYFCASSPSAGVEETQYFGPGTRLLVL.

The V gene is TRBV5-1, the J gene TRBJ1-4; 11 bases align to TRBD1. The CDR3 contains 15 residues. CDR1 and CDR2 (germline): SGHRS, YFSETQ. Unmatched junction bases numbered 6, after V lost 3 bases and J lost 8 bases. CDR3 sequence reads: CASSSSGTGGEKLFF. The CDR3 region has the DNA TGCGCCAGCAGCTCATCCGGGACAGGGGGAGAAAAACTGTTTTTT.

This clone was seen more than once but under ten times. CDR3 region: CAWSVQGLRGYTF. The CDR3 bases are TGTGCCTGGAGTGTACAGGGTTTGCGTGGCTACACCTTC. The V and J genes are TRBV30 and TRBJ1-2, with D maybe TRBD1 (6 bases). Trimming shortened V by 0 bases and J by 7 bases, and 12 bases separated the two germline ends. CDR1 GTSNPN and CDR2 SVGIG come from the germline V gene (reference sequence). The CDR3 spans 13 residues.

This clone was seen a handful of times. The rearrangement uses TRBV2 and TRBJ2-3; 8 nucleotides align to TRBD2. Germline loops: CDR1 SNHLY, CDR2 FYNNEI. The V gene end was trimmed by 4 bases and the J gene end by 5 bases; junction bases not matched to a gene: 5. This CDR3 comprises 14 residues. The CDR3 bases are TGTGCCAGCAGTGGGCTGCTAGCGGGAGATACGCAGTATTTT. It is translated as CASSGLLAGDTQYF. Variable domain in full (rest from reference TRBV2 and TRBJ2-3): EPEVTQTPSHQVTQMGQEVILRCVPISNHLYFYWYRQILGQKVEFLVSFYNNEISEKSEIFDDQFSVERPDGSNFTLKIRSTKLEDSAMYFCASSGLLAGDTQYFGPGTRLTVL.

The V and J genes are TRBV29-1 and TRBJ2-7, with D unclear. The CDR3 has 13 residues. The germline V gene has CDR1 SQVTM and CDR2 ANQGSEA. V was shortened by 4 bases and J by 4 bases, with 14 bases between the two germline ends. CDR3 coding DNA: TGCAGCGTTGCCCGTCCCTCCGAATACGAGCAGTACTTC. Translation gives CSVARPSEYEQYF.

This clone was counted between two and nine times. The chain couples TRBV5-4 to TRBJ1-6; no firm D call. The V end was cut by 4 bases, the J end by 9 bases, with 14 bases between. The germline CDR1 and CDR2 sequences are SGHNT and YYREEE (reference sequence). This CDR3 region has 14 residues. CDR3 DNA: TGTGCCAGCAGCGCTCAGGTTTACGGTTCACCCCTCCACTTT. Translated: CASSAQVYGSPLHF.

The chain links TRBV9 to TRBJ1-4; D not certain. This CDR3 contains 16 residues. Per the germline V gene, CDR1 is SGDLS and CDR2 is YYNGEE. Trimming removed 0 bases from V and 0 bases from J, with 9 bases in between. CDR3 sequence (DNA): TGTGCCAGCAGCGTAGGCTTAAAGCCAACTAATGAAAAACTGTTTTTT. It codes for CASSVGLKPTNEKLFF.

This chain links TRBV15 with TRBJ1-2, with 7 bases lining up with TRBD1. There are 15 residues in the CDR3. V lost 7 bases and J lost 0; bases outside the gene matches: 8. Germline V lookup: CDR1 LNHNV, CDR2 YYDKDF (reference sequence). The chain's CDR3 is CATKPLGQTNYGYTF. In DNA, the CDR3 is TGTGCCACCAAGCCGTTGGGACAGACTAACTATGGCTACACCTTC.

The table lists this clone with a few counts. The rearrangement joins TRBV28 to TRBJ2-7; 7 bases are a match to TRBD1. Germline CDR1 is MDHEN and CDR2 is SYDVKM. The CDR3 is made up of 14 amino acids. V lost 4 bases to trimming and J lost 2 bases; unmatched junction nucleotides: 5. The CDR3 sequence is CASSSGQQTYEQYF. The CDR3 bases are TGTGCCAGCAGTTCGGGACAGCAAACCTACGAGCAGTACTTC.

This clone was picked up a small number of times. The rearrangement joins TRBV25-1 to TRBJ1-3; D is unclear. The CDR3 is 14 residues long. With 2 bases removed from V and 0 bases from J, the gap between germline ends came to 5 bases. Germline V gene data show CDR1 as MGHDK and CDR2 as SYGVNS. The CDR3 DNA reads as TGTGCCAGCAGTGAAGGTTACTCTGGAAACACCATATATTTT. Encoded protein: CASSEGYSGNTIYF.

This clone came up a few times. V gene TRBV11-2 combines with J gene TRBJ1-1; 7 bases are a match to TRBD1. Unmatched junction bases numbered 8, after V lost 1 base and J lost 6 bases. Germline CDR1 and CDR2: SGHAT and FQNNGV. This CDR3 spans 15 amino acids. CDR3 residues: CASSLVHRGSPEAFF. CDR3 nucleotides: TGTGCCAGCAGCTTAGTCCACAGGGGCAGCCCTGAAGCTTTCTTT.

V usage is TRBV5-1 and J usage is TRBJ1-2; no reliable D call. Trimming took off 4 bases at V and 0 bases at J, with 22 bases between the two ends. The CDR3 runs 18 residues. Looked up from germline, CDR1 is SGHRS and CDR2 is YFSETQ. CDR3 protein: CASSPGLAPPGANYGYTF. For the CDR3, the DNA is TGCGCCAGCAGCCCAGGTCTAGCGCCTCCCGGGGCTAACTATGGCTACACCTTC.

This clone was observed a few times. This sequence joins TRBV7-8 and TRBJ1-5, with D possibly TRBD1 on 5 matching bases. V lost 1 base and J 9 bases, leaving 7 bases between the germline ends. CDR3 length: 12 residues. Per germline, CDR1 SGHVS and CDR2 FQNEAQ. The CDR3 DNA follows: TGTGCCAGCAGCTTAGGGAGGGGGCCCCAGCATTTT. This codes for CASSLGRGPQHF.

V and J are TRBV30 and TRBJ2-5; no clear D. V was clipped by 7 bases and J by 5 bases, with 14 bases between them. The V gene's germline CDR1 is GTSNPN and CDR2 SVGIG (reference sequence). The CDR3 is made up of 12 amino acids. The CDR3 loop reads CALNSGLETQYF. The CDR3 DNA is TGTGCCTTGAACAGTGGCCTTGAGACCCAGTACTTC. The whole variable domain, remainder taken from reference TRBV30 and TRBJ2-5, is SQTIHQWPATLVQPVGSPLSLECTVEGTSNPNLYWYRQAAGRGLQLLFYSVGIGQISSEVPQNLSASRPQDRQFILSSKKLLLSDSGFYLCALNSGLETQYFGPGTRLLVL.

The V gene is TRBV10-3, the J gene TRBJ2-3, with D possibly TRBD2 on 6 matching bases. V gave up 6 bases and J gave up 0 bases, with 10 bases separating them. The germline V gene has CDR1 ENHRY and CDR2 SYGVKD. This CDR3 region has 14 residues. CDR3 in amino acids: CAIRVGTSTDTQYF. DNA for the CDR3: TGTGCCATCAGAGTCGGGACTAGCACAGATACGCAGTATTTT.

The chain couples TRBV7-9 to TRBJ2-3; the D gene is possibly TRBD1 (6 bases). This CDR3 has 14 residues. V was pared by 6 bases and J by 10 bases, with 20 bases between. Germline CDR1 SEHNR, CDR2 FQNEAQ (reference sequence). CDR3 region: CASSLSTRGHAQYF. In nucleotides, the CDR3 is TGTGCCAGCAGTCTTTCGACCAGGGGTCATGCGCAGTATTTT.

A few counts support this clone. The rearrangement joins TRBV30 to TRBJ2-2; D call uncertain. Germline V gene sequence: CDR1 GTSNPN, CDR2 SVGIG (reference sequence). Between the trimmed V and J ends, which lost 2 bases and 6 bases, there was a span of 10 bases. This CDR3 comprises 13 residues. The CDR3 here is CAWSPNRAGELFF. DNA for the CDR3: TGTGCCTGGAGTCCTAACCGGGCCGGGGAGCTGTTTTTT.

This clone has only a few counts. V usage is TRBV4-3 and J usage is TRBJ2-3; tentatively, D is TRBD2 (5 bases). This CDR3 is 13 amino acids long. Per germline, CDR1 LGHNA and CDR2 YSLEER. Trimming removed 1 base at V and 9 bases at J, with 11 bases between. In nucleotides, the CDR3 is TGCGCCAGCAGCCAAGGTCGGGGTGGCACGCAGTATTTT. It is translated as CASSQGRGGTQYF.

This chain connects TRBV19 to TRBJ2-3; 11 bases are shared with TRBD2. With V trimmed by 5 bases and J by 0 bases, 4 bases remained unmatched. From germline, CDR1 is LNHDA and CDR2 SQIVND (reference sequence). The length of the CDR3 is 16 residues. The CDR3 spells CASSDWTSGSTDTQYF. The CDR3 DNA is TGTGCCAGTAGTGATTGGACTAGCGGGAGCACAGATACGCAGTATTTT.

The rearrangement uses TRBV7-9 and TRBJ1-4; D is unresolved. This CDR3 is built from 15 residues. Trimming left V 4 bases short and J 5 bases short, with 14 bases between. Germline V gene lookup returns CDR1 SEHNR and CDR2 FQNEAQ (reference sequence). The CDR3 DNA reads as TGTGCCAGCAGCTCCCGACCGACGATAAATGAAAAACTGTTTTTT. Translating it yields CASSSRPTINEKLFF. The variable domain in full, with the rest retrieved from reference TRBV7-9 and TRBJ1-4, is DTGVSQNPRHKITKRGQNVTFRCDPISEHNRLYWYRQTLGQGPEFLTYFQNEAQLEKSRLLSDRFSAERPKGSFSTLEIQRTEQGDSAMYLCASSSRPTINEKLFFGSGTQLSVL.

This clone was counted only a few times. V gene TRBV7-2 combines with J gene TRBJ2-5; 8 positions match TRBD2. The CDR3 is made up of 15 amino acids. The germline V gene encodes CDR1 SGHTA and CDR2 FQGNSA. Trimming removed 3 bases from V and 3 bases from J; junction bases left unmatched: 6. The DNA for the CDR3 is TGTGCCAGCAGCTTGGGTATAGCGGGAAAAGAGACCCAGTACTTC. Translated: CASSLGIAGKETQYF.

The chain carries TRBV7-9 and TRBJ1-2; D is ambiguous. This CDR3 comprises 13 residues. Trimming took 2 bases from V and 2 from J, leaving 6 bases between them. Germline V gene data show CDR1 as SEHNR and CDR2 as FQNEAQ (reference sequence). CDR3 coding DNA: TGTGCCAGCAGCTTACGGATCAACTATGGCTACACCTTC. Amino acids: CASSLRINYGYTF.

This chain's CDR3 is CAWSRIGGREETQYF. The CDR3 DNA reads as TGTGCCTGGAGTCGTATAGGGGGCAGGGAAGAGACCCAGTACTTC. The V call is TRBV30, the J call TRBJ2-5; 7 nucleotides align to TRBD1. CDR1 and CDR2 from the germline V gene are GTSNPN and SVGIG (reference sequence). The CDR3 totals 15 residues. V lost 2 bases to trimming and J lost 3 bases; unmatched junction nucleotides: 9. The full variable domain, its missing parts supplied by reference TRBV30 and TRBJ2-5, is SQTIHQWPATLVQPVGSPLSLECTVEGTSNPNLYWYRQAAGRGLQLLFYSVGIGQISSEVPQNLSASRPQDRQFILSSKKLLLSDSGFYLCAWSRIGGREETQYFGPGTRLLVL.